This TCR beta chain was obtained from a study of blood T cell repertoires in COVID-19. At the level of the study: Samples representing acute and convalescent COVID-19 were sourced from the United States, Italy and Spain. The cDNA or gDNA used as material had been derived from T cells, B-cell-depleted T cells, or PBMCs.

Between the trimmed V and J ends, which lost 0 bases and 6 bases, there was a span of 10 bases. The CDR3 runs 14 residues. Per the germline V gene, CDR1 is LNHDA and CDR2 is SQIVND (reference sequence). In the authors' workflow: Amplification from reference gene primers served as the basis for estimated nucleated cell counts. The method was immunoSEQ multiplex PCR; TCRdb's version includes in-frame clones alone and lacks a portion of them. V and J calls and clone size are given by that table; D and trimming were obtained from the DNA. Among 200,000 to 300,000 clones, 75% to 85% were seen once, and the ten largest hold around 5.5%.

Material for sequencing was peripheral blood. V gene TRBV19 combines with J gene TRBJ2-3; D is perhaps TRBD2 (5 bases). The source of this sequence is a human donor in a cohort sampled during active COVID-19. The CDR3, as DNA: TGTGCCAGTAGTATAGATTGGGCTAGCGATACGCAGTATTTT. Its translation: CASSIDWASDTQYF.